A selection of T cell receptor beta chains follows, all from one sample in a study of human thymus T cells. Sequenced by immunoSEQ multiplex PCR; TCRdb stores in-frame clones only, minus some. The sample comprises some 50,000 clones, approximately 95% of which are singletons, and 0.15% to 0.2% rests with the top ten. The sample comprised blood. The receptors shown here come from a girl less than two years old with a congenital heart defect but otherwise immunologically healthy. Each CDR3 is given with its conserved first and last residue. Fields, in order: D gene, J gene, clone size, V gene, CDR3 DNA, CDR3 protein. D genes are given only for firm matches. Not every row has a clone size; where given, it reads once, few, many or a size class.

>TRBD1|TRBJ2-7|once|TRBV28
TGTGCCATATCACCCTCCGGGACAGGGCCCTACGAGCAGTACTTC
CAISPSGTGPYEQYF
>TRBD2|TRBJ2-1|.|TRBV30
TGTGCCTGGAGTGATCTAGCGGGAGACTTAAATGAGCAGTTCTTC
CAWSDLAGDLNEQFF
>.|TRBJ2-7|.|TRBV21-1
TGTGCCAGCAGCACCCTGGGACTAAATAAATACGAGCAGTACTTC
CASSTLGLNKYEQYF
>TRBD2|TRBJ2-7|.|TRBV7-3
TGTGCCAGCAGCTTAACTGGGACTAGGGATCACGAGCAGTACTTC
CASSLTGTRDHEQYF
>.|TRBJ2-3|.|TRBV9
TGTGCCAGCAGCGTAGGTCCGAGACAGGGAGGGACAGATACGCAGTATTTT
CASSVGPRQGGTDTQYF
>.|TRBJ2-6|.|TRBV2
TGTGCCAGCAGTCTCAGGGCTGGGGCCAACGTCCTGACTTTC
CASSLRAGANVLTF
>TRBD2|TRBJ2-7|once|TRBV5-6
TGTGCCAGCAGCCGCGGACTAGCGGAGACCTACGAGCAGTACTTC
CASSRGLAETYEQYF
>.|TRBJ2-1|.|TRBV27
TGTGCCAGCAGTTCCGGGACTCACAATGAGCAGTTCTTC
CASSSGTHNEQFF
>TRBD1|TRBJ2-2|.|TRBV19
TGTGCCACTAACCCCGGGACAGGGGGCACCGGGGAGCTGTTTTTT
CATNPGTGGTGELFF
>.|TRBJ2-7|.|TRBV4-2
TGTGCCAGCAGCCAAAGACAAGGGGGAATCGAGCAGTACTTC
CASSQRQGGIEQYF
>.|TRBJ1-2|.|TRBV15
TGTGCCACCAGCAGAGATCGGCAGGATTATGGCTACACCTTC
CATSRDRQDYGYTF
>TRBD2|TRBJ2-1|.|TRBV7-2
TGTGCCAGCAGGAGGGGCCCTAGCGGGATGAGTGAGCAGTTCTTC
CASRRGPSGMSEQFF
>.|TRBJ2-1|.|TRBV10-3
TGTGCCATCAGCGAAGGACTATACTACAATGAGCAGTTCTTC
CAISEGLYYNEQFF
>.|TRBJ1-5|.|TRBV19
TGTGCCAGTGGGACCTTTCAGCATCAGCCCCAGCATTTT
CASGTFQHQPQHF
>TRBD2|TRBJ2-4|.|TRBV15
TGTGCCACCACCCTCGAAGGCCTAGCGGGAGAAAGCATTCAGTACTTC
CATTLEGLAGESIQYF
>TRBD2|TRBJ2-1|.|TRBV4-3
TGCGCCAGCAGCCAAGTAGGACTAGCGGGAGGTAAATACAATGAGCAGTTCTTC
CASSQVGLAGGKYNEQFF
>TRBD1|TRBJ2-7|.|TRBV6-6
TGTGCCAGCAGTACCCGACAGGGGGCTTACGAGCAGTACTTC
CASSTRQGAYEQYF
>.|TRBJ2-3|.|TRBV5-6
TGTGCCAGCAGCTTGGAATTGACGGGGTCAGATACGCAGTATTTT
CASSLELTGSDTQYF
>.|TRBJ2-7|.|TRBV2
TGTGCCAGTCGGACAGAGAATGTTCACGAGCAGTACTTC
CASRTENVHEQYF
>.|TRBJ1-2|.|TRBV25-1
TGTGCCAGCAGTGAAGGCAGGGCCTATGGCTACACCTTC
CASSEGRAYGYTF
>TRBD1|TRBJ1-2|.|TRBV2
TGTGCCATCCTTGGGACAGCCCGGGATCTTGGCTACACCTTC
CAILGTARDLGYTF
>TRBD2|TRBJ2-1|.|TRBV7-6
TGTGCCAGCAGCCCCGGGACTAGCGGCATTAGTGAGCAGTTCTTC
CASSPGTSGISEQFF
>.|TRBJ2-2|.|TRBV6-6
TGTGCCAGCGGTACTTTAGGGAACACCGGGGAGCTGTTTTTT
CASGTLGNTGELFF
>.|TRBJ1-2|few|TRBV5-1
TGCGCCAGCAGCCCCCAGGGCTATGGCTACACCTTC
CASSPQGYGYTF
>.|TRBJ2-2|.|TRBV7-3
TGTGCCAGCAGCCCCTATTTCACCGGGGAGCTGTTTTTT
CASSPYFTGELFF
>.|TRBJ2-5|.|TRBV5-1
TGCGCCAGCAGCGGGTTTAGGGGGGAGACCCAGTACTTC
CASSGFRGETQYF
>.|TRBJ1-2|.|TRBV7-9
TGTGCCAGCAGCCGGGACGGCAACTATGGCTACACCTTC
CASSRDGNYGYTF
>.|TRBJ2-7|.|TRBV2
TGTGCCAGCAGTGACCGGCCTAGCGTCTACGAGCAGTACTTC
CASSDRPSVYEQYF
>.|TRBJ2-1|.|TRBV28
TGTGCCAGCAGTTCGGGAACCTACAATGAGCAGTTCTTC
CASSSGTYNEQFF
>.|TRBJ1-3|.|TRBV25-1
TGTGCCAGCAGTGGCCGTCTTTCCTCTGGAAACACCATATATTTT
CASSGRLSSGNTIYF
>TRBD1|TRBJ1-2|.|TRBV29-1
TGCAGCGTTGGACAGGGTGATGGCTACACCTTC
CSVGQGDGYTF
>TRBD2|TRBJ2-1|.|TRBV11-2
TGTGCCAGCAGCTTAGGTTTGGTAGCGGGCAATGAGCAGTTCTTC
CASSLGLVAGNEQFF
>.|TRBJ1-5|.|TRBV19
TGTGCCAGTAGTCCCGGACAGAGCCACCTTGGGCCCCAGCATTTT
CASSPGQSHLGPQHF
>TRBD1|TRBJ1-1|.|TRBV18
TGTGCCAGCTCACCCGACAGGGAGGGGGGAGCTTTCTTT
CASSPDREGGAFF
>TRBD2|TRBJ2-1|.|TRBV9
TGTGCCAGCAGCGTAGGCGCGGGAGGGTACAATGAGCAGTTCTTC
CASSVGAGGYNEQFF
>TRBD2|TRBJ2-3|.|TRBV28
TGTGCCAGCAGAGCGAGCGGGATGCGGACAGATACGCAGTATTTT
CASRASGMRTDTQYF
>TRBD2|TRBJ2-1|once|TRBV28
TGTGCCAGCAGTAGGGGCGGGAGTGCAGGCAATGAGCAGTTCTTC
CASSRGGSAGNEQFF
>TRBD2|TRBJ2-1|.|TRBV11-1
TGTGCCAGCAGCTCTCGACTAGCGGAAGACGTCTACAATGAGCAGTTCTTC
CASSSRLAEDVYNEQFF
>TRBD2|TRBJ2-7|.|TRBV4-2
TGTGCCAGCAGCCAAGGGTCGGGACTAGCGGGAGGGTTTGGGTGCGAGCAGTACTTC
CASSQGSGLAGGFGCEQYF
>.|TRBJ2-7|.|TRBV5-8
TGTGCCAGCAGCTTTCGCGACGGATACGAGCAGTACTTC
CASSFRDGYEQYF
>TRBD1|TRBJ1-5|.|TRBV27
TGTGCCAGCAGTACTCGGGGACAGACAAGCAATCAGCCCCAGCATTTT
CASSTRGQTSNQPQHF